This paragraph covers one T cell receptor beta chain sequence. Assay: immunoSEQ multiplex PCR; the TCRdb copy retains only in-frame clones and omits some. Here the sample spans about 130,000 clones, 88% being singletons. These data originate in a study of blood T cell repertoires in COVID-19. Across the whole study: Acute and convalescent COVID-19 specimens originated in the United States, Italy and Spain. PBMCs, B-cell-depleted T cells, or T cells provided the cDNA or gDNA that made up the material.

The receptor comes from a man aged 50 to 59 with acute or convalescent COVID-19. The sequenced sample consisted of peripheral blood.

The CDR3 coding sequence is TGTGCCAGCAGGCTCTTTCTGAGGGAATATGGCTACACCTTC. Translated, it gives CASRLFLREYGYTF. The chain joins TRBV5-6 to TRBJ1-2; D unresolved. Germline lookup yields CDR1 SGHDT and CDR2 YYEEEE. This CDR3 contains 14 residues. Trimming shortened V by 5 bases and J by 5 bases, and 16 bases separated the two germline ends.